This TCR beta chain derives from a study of CD8 T cells in Susac syndrome (dated by TCRdb to about 2019). As for the study more broadly: The study used repertoire sequencing to test whether antigen drove CD8+ T cell activation and differentiation in Susac syndrome. CD8+ T cell repertoire clonality was compared between more than 9 healthy donors, about 14 Susac syndrome patients and fewer than 19 multiple sclerosis patients.

Summary of the overall study and its limitations: The TCR sequencing and HLA analysis was acknowledged to have included a relatively small number of individuals.

Worth noting for this clonotype: Its antigen is not yet known. Base quality data are lacking; no much larger clone is found one base away.

RNA was extracted with the RNeasy kit and roughly 0.45 to 1 ug was reverse transcribed using random hexamers. TCR beta CDR3 regions were amplified with the immunoSEQ multiplex PCR assay covering 54 Vbeta and 13 Jbeta segments. To correct PCR amplification bias, a synthetic template baseline was used for both primer optimization and computational correction. The authors' analysis ran thus. Reads were annotated to V, D and J genes per IMGT and analyzed with immunoSEQ Analyzer, keeping only productive sequences. To calculate clonality, Shannon entropy was normalized by log2 of the number of productive unique sequences and then subtracted from one. Public and private clones were assessed among the 100 most prevalent clones of each patient and control. Clones were defined as Susac-specific when absent from the healthy and MS cohorts, from approximately 1,100 published viral clones and from other ImmuneACCESS disease sequences. Using fastp trimming at Q25 and MiXCR clonotype assembly, TCRdb reanalyzed the public sequencing data and kept in-frame beta chains. One record per CDR3 amino acid sequence lists the most common genes and DNA. These V and J calls originate from TCRdb's pipeline instead of the authors' own analysis. The sample includes hundreds of thousands of distinct CDR3 sequences, with 70% to 90% observed a single time. The ten top clones hold approximately 0.11% of the sample.

According to the germline V gene, CDR1 reads KGHDR and CDR2 reads SFDVKD. V is reduced by 5 bases and J by 4 bases, leaving a spacing of 10 bases between them. The CDR3 measures 14 amino acids from cysteine to phenylalanine. Just the 42-base CDR3 DNA is kept, in frame starting at base 1. Peripheral blood CD8+ and CD4+ T cells from healthy donors, Susac syndrome patients and multiple sclerosis patients were profiled using high-throughput TCR beta sequencing. Multiple sclerosis controls were treatment-naive patients with stable or active relapsing-remitting disease fulfilling revised McDonald criteria. Bulk CD8+ and CD4+ T cells were purified by magnetic negative isolation, while CD8+ TEMRA cells were enriched using FACS. Blood was collected in EDTA tubes and processed within 24 hours, with PBMCs isolated through density gradient centrifugation. PBMCs intended for TCR sequencing were cryopreserved in liquid nitrogen and were subsequently thawed in a 37 degrees C water bath. A purity of at least 90% was achieved for sorted or isolated CD4+, CD8+ and CD8+ TEMRA cells.

The sequencing sample was made of CD8+ T cells from PBMCs. The chain couples TRBV24-1 to TRBJ2-2; the D assignment is uncertain and may be TRBD1 or TRBD2, with 5 bases supporting each. This receptor was taken from a human donor with multiple sclerosis. The DNA is TGTGCCACCAGTGTCGGGGCGCGCACCGGGGAGCTGTTTTTT. Its translation is CATSVGARTGELFF.